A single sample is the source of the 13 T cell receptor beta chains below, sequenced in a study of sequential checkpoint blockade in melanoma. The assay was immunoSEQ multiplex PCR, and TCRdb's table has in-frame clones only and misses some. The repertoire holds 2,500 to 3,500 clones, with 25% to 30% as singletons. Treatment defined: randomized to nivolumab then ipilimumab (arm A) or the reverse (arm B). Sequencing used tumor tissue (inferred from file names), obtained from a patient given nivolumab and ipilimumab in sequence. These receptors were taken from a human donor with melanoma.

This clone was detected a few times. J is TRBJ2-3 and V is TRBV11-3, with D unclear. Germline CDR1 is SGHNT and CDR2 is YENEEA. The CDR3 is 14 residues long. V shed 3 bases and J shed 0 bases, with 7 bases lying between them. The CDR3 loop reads CASSFDPSTDTQYF. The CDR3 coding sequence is TGTGCCAGCAGCTTTGATCCTAGCACAGATACGCAGTATTTT.

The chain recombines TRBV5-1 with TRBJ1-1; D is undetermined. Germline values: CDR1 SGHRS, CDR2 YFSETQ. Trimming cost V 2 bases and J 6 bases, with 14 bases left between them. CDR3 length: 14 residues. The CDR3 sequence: CASSLWGESAEAFF. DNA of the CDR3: TGCGCCAGCAGCTTATGGGGAGAGTCGGCTGAAGCTTTCTTT.

CDR3 bases: TGCAGCGTTCAACTGGAGGGACAGGGTGGAGGAAAACTGTTTTTT. This gives the protein CSVQLEGQGGGKLFF. The rearrangement joins TRBV29-1 to TRBJ1-4; the match to TRBD1 covers 9 bases. Germline assignment: CDR1 SQVTM and CDR2 ANQGSEA. The CDR3 runs to 15 residues. V trimming: 5 bases; J trimming: 10 bases; junction bases outside the gene matches: 14.

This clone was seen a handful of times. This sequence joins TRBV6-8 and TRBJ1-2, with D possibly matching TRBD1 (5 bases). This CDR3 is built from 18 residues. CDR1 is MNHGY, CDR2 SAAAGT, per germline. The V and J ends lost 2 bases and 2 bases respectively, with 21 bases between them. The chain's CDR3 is CASSYGFLLGTTNYGYTF. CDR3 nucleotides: TGTGCCAGCAGTTACGGGTTTTTATTAGGGACCACAAACTATGGCTACACCTTC.

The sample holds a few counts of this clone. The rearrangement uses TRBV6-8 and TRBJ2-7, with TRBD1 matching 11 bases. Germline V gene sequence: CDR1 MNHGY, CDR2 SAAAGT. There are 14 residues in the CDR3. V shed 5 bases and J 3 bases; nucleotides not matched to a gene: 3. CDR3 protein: CASSDGTGGYEQYF. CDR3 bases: TGTGCCAGCAGTGACGGGACAGGGGGCTACGAGCAGTACTTC.

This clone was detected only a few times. The CDR3 sequence: CASSPRGVGDTQYF. The CDR3 DNA reads TGTGCCAGCAGCCCCCGAGGGGTGGGAGATACGCAGTATTTT. The chain carries TRBV11-3 and TRBJ2-3; D might be TRBD1 or TRBD2, each matching 5 bases. V dropped 5 bases and J dropped 5 bases, with 14 bases sitting between them. CDR3 size: 14 residues. The V gene's germline CDR1 is SGHNT and CDR2 YENEEA.

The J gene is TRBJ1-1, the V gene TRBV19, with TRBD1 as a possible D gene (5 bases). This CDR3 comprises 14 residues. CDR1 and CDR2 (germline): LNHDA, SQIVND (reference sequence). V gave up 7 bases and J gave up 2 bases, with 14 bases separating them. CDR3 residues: CASKAGTTNTEAFF. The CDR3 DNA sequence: TGTGCCAGTAAAGCCGGGACTACCAACACTGAAGCTTTCTTT. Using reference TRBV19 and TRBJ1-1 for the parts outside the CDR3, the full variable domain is DGGITQSPKYLFRKEGQNVTLSCEQNLNHDAMYWYRQDPGQGLRLIYYSQIVNDFQKGDIAEGYSVSREKKESFPLTVTSAQKNPTAFYLCASKAGTTNTEAFFGQGTRLTVV.

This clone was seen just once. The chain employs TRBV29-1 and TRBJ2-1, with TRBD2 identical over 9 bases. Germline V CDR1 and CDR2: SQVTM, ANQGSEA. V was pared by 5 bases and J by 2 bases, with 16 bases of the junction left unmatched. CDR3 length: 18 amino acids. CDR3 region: CSVLPGTSPRGTYNEQFF. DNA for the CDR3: TGCAGCGTTCTCCCAGGGACTAGCCCTAGGGGGACCTACAATGAGCAGTTCTTC.

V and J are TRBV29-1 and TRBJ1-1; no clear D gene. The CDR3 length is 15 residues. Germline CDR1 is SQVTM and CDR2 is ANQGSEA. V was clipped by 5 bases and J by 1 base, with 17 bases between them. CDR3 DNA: TGCAGCGTTAGAGGTGTAATGGAGGGGAACACTGAAGCTTTCTTT. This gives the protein CSVRGVMEGNTEAFF.

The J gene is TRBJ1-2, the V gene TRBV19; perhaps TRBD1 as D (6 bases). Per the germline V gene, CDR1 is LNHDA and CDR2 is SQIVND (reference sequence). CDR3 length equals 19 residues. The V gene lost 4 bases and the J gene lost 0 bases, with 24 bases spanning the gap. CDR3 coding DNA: TGTGCCAGTAGTACCTACCCTAGACAGGCTCCAATAGCTAACTATGGCTACACCTTC. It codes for CASSTYPRQAPIANYGYTF. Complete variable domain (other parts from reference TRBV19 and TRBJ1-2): DGGITQSPKYLFRKEGQNVTLSCEQNLNHDAMYWYRQDPGQGLRLIYYSQIVNDFQKGDIAEGYSVSREKKESFPLTVTSAQKNPTAFYLCASSTYPRQAPIANYGYTFGSGTRLTVV.

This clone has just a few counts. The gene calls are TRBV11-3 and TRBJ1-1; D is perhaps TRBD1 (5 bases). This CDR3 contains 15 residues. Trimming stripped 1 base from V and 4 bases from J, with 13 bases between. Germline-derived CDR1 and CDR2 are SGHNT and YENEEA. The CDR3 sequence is CASSLGIGVGTEAFF. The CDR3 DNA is TGTGCCAGCAGCTTAGGGATAGGGGTCGGCACTGAAGCTTTCTTT.

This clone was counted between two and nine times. The DNA for the CDR3 is TGTGCCAGCAGCTTAGACTTTCTCGGAGGCTCTGGGGCCAACGTCCTGACTTTC. Amino acids: CASSLDFLGGSGANVLTF. J is TRBJ2-6 and V is TRBV11-3; possible D gene TRBD2, 5 bases. The V and J ends lost 0 bases and 0 bases respectively, with 12 bases between them. CDR3 length: 18 residues. Germline V gene sequence: CDR1 SGHNT, CDR2 YENEEA.

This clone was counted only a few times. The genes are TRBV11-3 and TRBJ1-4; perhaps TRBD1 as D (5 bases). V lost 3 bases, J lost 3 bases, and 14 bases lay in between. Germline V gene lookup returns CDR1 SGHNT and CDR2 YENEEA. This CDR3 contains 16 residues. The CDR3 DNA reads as TGTGCCAGCAGCTTGGCCGGTAGGGGTTCTAATGAAAAACTGTTTTTT. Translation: CASSLAGRGSNEKLFF.